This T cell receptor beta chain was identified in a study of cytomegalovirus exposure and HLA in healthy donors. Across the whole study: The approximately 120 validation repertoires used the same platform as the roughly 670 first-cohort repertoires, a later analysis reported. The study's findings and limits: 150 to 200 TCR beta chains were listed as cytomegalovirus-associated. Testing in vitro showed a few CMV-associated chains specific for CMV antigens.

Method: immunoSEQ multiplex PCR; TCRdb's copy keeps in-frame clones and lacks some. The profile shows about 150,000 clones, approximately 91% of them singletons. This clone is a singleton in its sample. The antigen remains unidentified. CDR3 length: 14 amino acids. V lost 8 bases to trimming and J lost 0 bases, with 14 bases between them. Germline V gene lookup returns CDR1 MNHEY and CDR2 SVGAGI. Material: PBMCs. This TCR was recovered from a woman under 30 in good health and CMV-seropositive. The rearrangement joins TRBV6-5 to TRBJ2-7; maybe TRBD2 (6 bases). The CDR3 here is CASLGARGSYEQYF. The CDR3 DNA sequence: TGTGCCAGCCTTGGGGCGCGGGGCTCCTACGAGCAGTACTTC.